These 6 T cell receptor beta chains originate from one sample sequenced in a study of cytomegalovirus exposure and HLA in healthy donors. Primers: 60 Vbeta forward and 13 Jbeta reverse. Sequencing used immunoSEQ multiplex PCR; TCRdb keeps in-frame clones, though not all of them. The sample holds some 31,000 clones. The sequencing input was PBMCs. Every receptor here comes from a woman aged 40 to 50 in good health and CMV-seropositive.

The V and J genes are TRBV7-2 and TRBJ2-5; D uncertain. Germline lookup yields CDR1 SGHTA and CDR2 FQGNSA. Trimming stripped 4 bases from V and 2 bases from J, with 2 bases between. This CDR3 contains 11 residues. The CDR3 DNA sequence: TGTGCCAGCAGCTCTCAAGAGACCCAGTACTTC. It is translated as CASSSQETQYF. The entire variable domain, with the rest obtained from reference TRBV7-2 and TRBJ2-5, is as follows: GAGVSQSPSNKVTEKGKDVELRCDPISGHTALYWYRQSLGQGLEFLIYFQGNSAPDKSGLPSDRFSAERTGGSVSTLTIQRTQQEDSAVYLCASSSQETQYFGPGTRLLVL.

Here the CDR3 reads CASSLYSTSGRGEQFF. CDR3 sequence (DNA): TGCGCCAGCAGCCTCTACTCGACTAGCGGGAGGGGTGAGCAGTTCTTC. The gene calls are TRBV4-1 and TRBJ2-1, with 14 bases that match TRBD2. This CDR3 region has 16 residues. V trimming: 4 bases; J trimming: 9 bases; junction bases outside the gene matches: 8. In germline, CDR1 is MGHRA, CDR2 YSYEKL.

This chain uses TRBV30 with TRBJ2-7, with D unclear. Trimming cost V 3 bases and J 0 bases, with 9 bases left between them. Germline V gives CDR1 GTSNPN, CDR2 SVGIG (reference sequence). CDR3 length: 13 amino acids. This CDR3 is CAWSLGTSYEQYF. For the CDR3, the DNA is TGTGCCTGGAGCCTAGGCACCTCCTACGAGCAGTACTTC.

The chain couples TRBV5-1 to TRBJ2-1; no definite D call. CDR1 is SGHRS, CDR2 YFSETQ, per germline. V was cut by 1 base and J by 5 bases, with 7 bases left in between. There are 13 residues in the CDR3. Written as DNA, the CDR3 is TGCGCCAGCAGCTTGAACGGAGACAATGAGCAGTTCTTC. This codes for CASSLNGDNEQFF.

CDR3 sequence (DNA): TGCGCCAGCAGCCGAGAAGGACCCACAGGGGAGACCCAGTACTTC. Its protein product is CASSREGPTGETQYF. The genes are TRBV4-1 and TRBJ2-5; D possibly corresponds to TRBD1 (6 bases). V gave up 4 bases and J gave up 5 bases, with 17 bases separating them. The germline gives CDR1 MGHRA, CDR2 YSYEKL. CDR3 length equals 15 residues.

This chain joins TRBV28 and TRBJ2-1; the match to TRBD2 covers 7 bases. The CDR3 extends over 19 amino acids. Losses at the gene ends were 1 base for V and 2 bases for J; bases not matched to a gene: 14. Germline-derived CDR1 and CDR2 are MDHEN and SYDVKM. The DNA of the CDR3 is TGTGCCAGCAGTTTATTAGTAGCGGGCGGGTTGGGGGCCTACAATGAGCAGTTCTTC. The encoded protein is CASSLLVAGGLGAYNEQFF. Supplemented by reference TRBV28 and TRBJ2-1, the full variable domain reads DVKVTQSSRYLVKRTGEKVFLECVQDMDHENMFWYRQDPGLGLRLIYFSYDVKMKEKGDIPEGYSVSREKKERFSLILESASTNQTSMYLCASSLLVAGGLGAYNEQFFGPGTRLTVL.